A single sample is the source of the 2 T cell receptor beta chains below, sequenced in a study of early T cells in non-severe SARS-CoV-2 infection listed by TCRdb under 2021. Library preparation was by 5' RACE. TCRdb shows the sequencer as NextSeq 500. TCRdb passed the public sequencing reads through fastp at Q25 and MiXCR, retaining productive beta sequences. Rows are combined by CDR3 protein, so each entry shows the most common genes and DNA. This sample holds some 30,000 distinct CDR3 sequences; over 4% were observed only once. Jointly, the top ten make up approximately 2.4% of the sample. Sequencing was done on a sample of whole blood. The receptors were sampled from an adult who was a healthcare worker with PCR-confirmed SARS-CoV-2 infection or an uninfected control (not recorded which).

This clonotype was seen only a few times. The chain links TRBV29-1 to TRBJ2-7, with 8 bases lining up with TRBD1. The CDR3 is made up of 14 amino acids. V lost 6 bases, J lost 3 bases, and 10 bases stayed unmatched. Germline CDR1 SQVTM, CDR2 ANQGSEA. The CDR3 loop reads CSVGGTGRIYEQYF. In DNA, the CDR3 is TGCAGCGTAGGAGGGACAGGTCGAATCTACGAGCAGTACTTC.

This clonotype was counted at least ten times. The V and J genes are TRBV11-2 and TRBJ2-5; 8 bases align to TRBD1. Germline V gene data show CDR1 as SGHAT and CDR2 as FQNNGV. The CDR3 sequence is 12 residues long. Trimming at V came to 5 bases and at J to 5 bases, leaving 1 base not matched to a gene. CDR3 nucleotide sequence: TGTGCCAGCAGCCACAGGGGGGAGACCCAGTACTTC. Translation: CASSHRGETQYF.